These 9 T cell receptor beta chains were sequenced from one sample in a study of blood T cells in healthy people across ages. Primers used in a second PCR of roughly 6 to 12 cycles were a sample-barcoded 5' primer and a J-beta primer mix. TCRdb redid the calling of the 5' RACE reads with MiXCR, one entry per CDR3 protein. The sample contains over a million distinct CDR3 sequences, around 39% of which appear only once. The sample consisted of blood. Receptors were obtained from a woman younger than 35 in good health.

The J gene is TRBJ1-1, the V gene TRBV20-1; the match to TRBD1 covers 7 bases. Germline V lookup: CDR1 DFQATT, CDR2 SNEGSKA (reference sequence). The ends lost 6 bases at V and 4 bases at J; junction bases unmatched: 8. This CDR3 contains 13 residues. The CDR3 region is CSAGRGLGTEAFF. The DNA for the CDR3 is TGCAGTGCAGGCAGGGGGTTGGGCACTGAAGCTTTCTTT.

This clonotype has more than one count but fewer than ten. The chain links TRBV27 to TRBJ1-2; TRBD1 is a possible D gene (6 bases). Deletions cut 7 bases from V and 8 bases from J, with 17 bases between. The CDR3 covers 13 residues. CDR1 and CDR2 (germline): MNHEY, SMNVEV (reference sequence). CDR3: CASTSTGGRGYTF. CDR3 sequence (DNA): TGTGCCAGCACCTCGACGGGGGGCCGGGGCTACACCTTC.

The chain couples TRBV27 to TRBJ2-6; D uncertain. The CDR3 spans 15 residues. Trimming removed 8 bases from V and 1 base from J, with 12 bases in between. CDR1 MNHEY and CDR2 SMNVEV come from the germline V gene (reference sequence). The CDR3 coding sequence is TGTGCCAGCGCCGCCGCGAGTTCTGGGGCCAACGTCCTGACTTTC. Protein product: CASAAASSGANVLTF.

V gene TRBV20-1 combines with J gene TRBJ2-1; the D is unclear. Trimming took off 7 bases at V and 4 bases at J, with 20 bases between the two ends. Germline CDR1 DFQATT, CDR2 SNEGSKA (reference sequence). The length of the CDR3 is 15 residues. The CDR3 DNA is TGCAGTGTCCAGTCGGGCACACTATCTTACAATGAGCAGTTCTTC. As protein: CSVQSGTLSYNEQFF.

The chain combines TRBV7-6 with TRBJ1-5, with D uncertain. Trimming removed 3 bases at V and 2 bases at J, with 17 bases between. The CDR3 has 17 residues. The germline CDR1 and CDR2 sequences are SGHVS and FNYEAQ. The CDR3 DNA reads TGTGCCAGCAGCTTCTTCCCGGGGAAGGTGGGCAATCAGCCCCAGCATTTT. Its protein is CASSFFPGKVGNQPQHF.

The chain recombines TRBV27 with TRBJ1-2, with D maybe TRBD1 (6 bases). CDR1 is MNHEY, CDR2 SMNVEV, per germline (reference sequence). The CDR3 contains 15 residues. V was trimmed by 2 bases and J by 6 bases, leaving 16 bases between them. CDR3 region: CASSLGPGGGHGYTF. The CDR3 DNA is TGTGCCAGCAGTTTAGGGCCTGGGGGCGGACATGGCTACACCTTC.

This CDR3 is CASSLKDRGNRGTDTQYF. CDR3 DNA sequence: TGCGCCAGCAGCTTGAAGGACAGGGGGAATCGAGGGACAGATACGCAGTATTTT. The chain has TRBV5-1 and TRBJ2-3, with 10 bases lining up with TRBD1. The CDR3 extends over 18 amino acids. The ends lost 1 base at V and 3 bases at J; junction bases unmatched: 11. CDR1 SGHRS and CDR2 YFSETQ come from the germline V gene.

In this sample, this clonotype turned up many times. The chain couples TRBV10-3 to TRBJ2-7; no clear D gene. The CDR3 totals 14 residues. Trimming took off 6 bases at V and 0 bases at J, with 12 bases between the two ends. CDR1 is ENHRY, CDR2 SYGVKD, per germline. The DNA of the CDR3 is TGTGCCATCAGGCTGGGGTCCGACTCCTACGAGCAGTACTTC. Translation gives CAIRLGSDSYEQYF.

This clonotype was counted ten times or more. A clone one base away is much larger, so this may be a read error. This chain joins TRBV20-1 and TRBJ2-5; a weak D match, TRBD2 (5 bases). V was pared by 2 bases and J by 11 bases, with 12 bases between. This CDR3 is 11 amino acids long. Per germline, CDR1 DFQATT and CDR2 SNEGSKA (reference sequence). CDR3: CSARLADEQYF. CDR3 sequence (DNA): TGCAGTGCTAGACTAGCCGATGAGCAGTACTTC.